The clone carrying this T cell receptor (beta chain) was counted a few times. Its antigen is unidentified. The data belong to a study of T cell responses to AZD1222 COVID-19 vaccine. Study-wide results and limits: Only a handful of AZD1222 recipients were seropositive at baseline. The span of vaccine-associated CD4 TCRs extended across spike, with dominance at 160-218 and 743-854. Donors were mostly white British, more females; clonal diversity possibly underestimated. The study reported that nearly half of spike-specific TCRs target unmutated variant regions.

Trimming shortened V by 4 bases and J by 4 bases, and 18 bases separated the two germline ends. In germline, CDR1 is MDHEN, CDR2 SYDVKM. This CDR3 comprises 16 residues. Repertoires were generated with immunoSEQ multiplex PCR, while TCRdb's copy carries only in-frame clones and drops some. The sample includes about 70,000 clones, more than 70% of them seen just once. This sequence was found in an adult who received the MenACWY meningococcal vaccine as a control. V gene TRBV28 combines with J gene TRBJ2-3; possibly TRBD1 or TRBD2 for D (6 bases each). The sequenced sample was peripheral blood, obtained 28 days after the second dose of the MenACWY control vaccine. In DNA, the CDR3 is TGTGCCAGCAGTTCTGGGGGGCAGGGTAAGGCAGATACGCAGTATTTT. Amino acids: CASSSGGQGKADTQYF. Variable domain in full (rest from reference TRBV28 and TRBJ2-3): DVKVTQSSRYLVKRTGEKVFLECVQDMDHENMFWYRQDPGLGLRLIYFSYDVKMKEKGDIPEGYSVSREKKERFSLILESASTNQTSMYLCASSSGGQGKADTQYFGPGTRLTVL.